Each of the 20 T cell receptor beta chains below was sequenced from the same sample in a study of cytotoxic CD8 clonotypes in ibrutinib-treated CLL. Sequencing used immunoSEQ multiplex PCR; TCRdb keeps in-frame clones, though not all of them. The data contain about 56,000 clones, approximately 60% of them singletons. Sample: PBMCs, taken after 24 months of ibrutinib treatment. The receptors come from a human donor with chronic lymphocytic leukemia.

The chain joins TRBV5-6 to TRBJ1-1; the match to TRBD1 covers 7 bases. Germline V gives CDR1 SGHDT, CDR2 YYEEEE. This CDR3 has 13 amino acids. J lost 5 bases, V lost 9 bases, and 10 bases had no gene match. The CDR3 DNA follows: TGTGCCATCCACTCAGGGGGAGGAACTGAAGCTTTCTTT. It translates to CAIHSGGGTEAFF.

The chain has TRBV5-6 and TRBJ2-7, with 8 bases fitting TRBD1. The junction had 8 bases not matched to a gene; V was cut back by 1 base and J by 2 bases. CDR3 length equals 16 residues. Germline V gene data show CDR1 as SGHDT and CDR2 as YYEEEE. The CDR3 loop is CASSLNRGTGTYEQYF. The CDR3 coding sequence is TGTGCCAGCAGCTTGAATCGTGGGACAGGCACCTACGAGCAGTACTTC.

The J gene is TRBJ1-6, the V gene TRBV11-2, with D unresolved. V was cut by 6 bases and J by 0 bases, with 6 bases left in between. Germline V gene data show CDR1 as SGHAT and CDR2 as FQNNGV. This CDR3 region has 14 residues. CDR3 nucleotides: TGTGCCAGCAGTCGGCGCTCCTATAATTCACCCCTCCACTTT. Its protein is CASSRRSYNSPLHF.

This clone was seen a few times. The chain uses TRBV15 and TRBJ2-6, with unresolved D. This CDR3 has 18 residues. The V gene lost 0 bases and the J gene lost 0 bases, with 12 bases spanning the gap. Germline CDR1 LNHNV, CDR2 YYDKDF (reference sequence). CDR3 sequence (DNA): TGTGCCACCAGCAGAGATCTCGGCCCTGGCTCTGGGGCCAACGTCCTGACTTTC. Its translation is CATSRDLGPGSGANVLTF.

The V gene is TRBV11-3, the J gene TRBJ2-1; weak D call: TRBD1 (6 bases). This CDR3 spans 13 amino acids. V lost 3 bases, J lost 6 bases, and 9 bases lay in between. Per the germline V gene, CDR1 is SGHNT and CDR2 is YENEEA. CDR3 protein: CASSLDSFNEQFF. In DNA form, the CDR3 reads TGTGCCAGCAGCTTGGACAGCTTCAATGAGCAGTTCTTC.

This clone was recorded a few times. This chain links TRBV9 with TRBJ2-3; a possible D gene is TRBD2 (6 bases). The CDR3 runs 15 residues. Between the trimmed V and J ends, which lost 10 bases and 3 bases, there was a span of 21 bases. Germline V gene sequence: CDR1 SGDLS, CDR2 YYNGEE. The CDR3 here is CASGGGGAGTDTQYF. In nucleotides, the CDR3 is TGTGCCTCCGGCGGAGGCGGGGCGGGAACAGATACGCAGTATTTT.

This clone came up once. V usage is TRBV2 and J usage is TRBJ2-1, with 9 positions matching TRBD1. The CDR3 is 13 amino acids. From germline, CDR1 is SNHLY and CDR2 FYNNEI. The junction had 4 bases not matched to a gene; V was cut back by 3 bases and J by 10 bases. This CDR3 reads CASSDGTGPEQFF. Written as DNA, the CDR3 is TGTGCCAGCAGTGACGGGACAGGGCCCGAGCAGTTCTTC.

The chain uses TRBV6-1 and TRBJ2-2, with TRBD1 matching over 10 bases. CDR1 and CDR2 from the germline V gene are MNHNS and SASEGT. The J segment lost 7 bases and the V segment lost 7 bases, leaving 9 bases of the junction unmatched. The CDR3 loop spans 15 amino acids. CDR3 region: CASTRGQGVNGELFF. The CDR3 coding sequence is TGTGCCAGCACTAGAGGACAGGGGGTTAACGGGGAGCTGTTTTTT.

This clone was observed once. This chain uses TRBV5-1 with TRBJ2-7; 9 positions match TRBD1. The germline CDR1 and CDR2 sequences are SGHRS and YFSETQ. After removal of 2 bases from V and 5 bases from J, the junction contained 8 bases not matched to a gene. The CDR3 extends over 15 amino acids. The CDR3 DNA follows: TGCGCCAGCAGCTTCAGGACAGGGGTGCGTAACGAGCAGTACTTC. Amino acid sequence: CASSFRTGVRNEQYF.

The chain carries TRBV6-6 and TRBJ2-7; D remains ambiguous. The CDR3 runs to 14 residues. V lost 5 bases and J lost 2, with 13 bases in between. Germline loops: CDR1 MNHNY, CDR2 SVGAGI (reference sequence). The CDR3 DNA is TGTGCCAGCAGTCCACACTCAACCCCCTACGAGCAGTACTTC. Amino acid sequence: CASSPHSTPYEQYF.

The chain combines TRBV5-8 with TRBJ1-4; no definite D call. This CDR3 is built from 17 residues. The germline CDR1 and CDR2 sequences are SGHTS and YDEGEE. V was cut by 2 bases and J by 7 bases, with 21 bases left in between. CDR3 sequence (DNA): TGTGCCAGCAGCTTTTCTGCAAGTGGGCCCGGCGGTGAAAAACTGTTTTTT. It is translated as CASSFSASGPGGEKLFF.

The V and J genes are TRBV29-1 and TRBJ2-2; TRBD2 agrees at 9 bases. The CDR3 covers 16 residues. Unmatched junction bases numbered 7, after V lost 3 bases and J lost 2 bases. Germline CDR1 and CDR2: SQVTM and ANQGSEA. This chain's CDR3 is CSVDNPSGVNTGELFF. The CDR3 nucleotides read TGCAGCGTTGATAACCCTAGCGGGGTAAACACCGGGGAGCTGTTTTTT.

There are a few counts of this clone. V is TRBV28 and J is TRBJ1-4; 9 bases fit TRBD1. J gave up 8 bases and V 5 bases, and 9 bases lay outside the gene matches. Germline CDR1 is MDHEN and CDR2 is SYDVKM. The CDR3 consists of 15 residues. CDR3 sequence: CASSTAQGAGEKLFF. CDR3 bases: TGTGCCAGCAGTACTGCACAGGGGGCCGGGGAAAAACTGTTTTTT.

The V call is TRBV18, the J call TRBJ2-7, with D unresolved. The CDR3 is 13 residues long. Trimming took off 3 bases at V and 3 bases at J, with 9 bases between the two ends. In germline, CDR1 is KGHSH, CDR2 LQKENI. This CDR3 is CASSPGRDYEQYV. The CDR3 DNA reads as TGTGCCAGCTCACCGGGAAGGGACTACGAGCAGTACGTC.

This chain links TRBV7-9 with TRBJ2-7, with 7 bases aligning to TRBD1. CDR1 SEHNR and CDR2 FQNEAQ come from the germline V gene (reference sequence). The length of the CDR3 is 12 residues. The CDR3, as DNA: TGTGCCAGCAGTCGGGGCGGACAGGCCCCGAACGTC. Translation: CASSRGGQAPNV.

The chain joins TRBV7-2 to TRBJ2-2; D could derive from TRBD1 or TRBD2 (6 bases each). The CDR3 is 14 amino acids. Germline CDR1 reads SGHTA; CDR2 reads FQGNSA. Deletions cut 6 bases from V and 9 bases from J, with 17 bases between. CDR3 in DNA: TGTGCCAGCAGAAGGGGGGCGGTACAGTGGGAGCTGTTTTTT. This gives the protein CASRRGAVQWELFF. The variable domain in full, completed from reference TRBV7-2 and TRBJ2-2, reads GAGVSQSPSNKVTEKGKDVELRCDPISGHTALYWYRQSLGQGLEFLIYFQGNSAPDKSGLPSDRFSAERTGGSVSTLTIQRTQQEDSAVYLCASRRGAVQWELFFGEGSRLTVL.

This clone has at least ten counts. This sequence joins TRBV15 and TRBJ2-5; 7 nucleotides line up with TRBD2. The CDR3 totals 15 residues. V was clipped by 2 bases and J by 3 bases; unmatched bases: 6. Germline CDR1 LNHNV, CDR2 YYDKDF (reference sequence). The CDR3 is CATSRQGLRKETQYF. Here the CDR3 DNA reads TGTGCCACCAGCAGACAGGGACTACGTAAAGAGACCCAGTACTTC.

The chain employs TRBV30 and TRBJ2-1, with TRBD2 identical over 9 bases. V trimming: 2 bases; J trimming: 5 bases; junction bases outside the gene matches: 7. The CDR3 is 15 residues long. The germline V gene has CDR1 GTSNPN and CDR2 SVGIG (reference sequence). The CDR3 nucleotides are TGTGCCTGGAGTCCTCTAGCGGGACCTAACAATGAGCAGTTCTTC. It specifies CAWSPLAGPNNEQFF. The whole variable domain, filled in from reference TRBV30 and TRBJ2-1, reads SQTIHQWPATLVQPVGSPLSLECTVEGTSNPNLYWYRQAAGRGLQLLFYSVGIGQISSEVPQNLSASRPQDRQFILSSKKLLLSDSGFYLCAWSPLAGPNNEQFFGPGTRLTVL.

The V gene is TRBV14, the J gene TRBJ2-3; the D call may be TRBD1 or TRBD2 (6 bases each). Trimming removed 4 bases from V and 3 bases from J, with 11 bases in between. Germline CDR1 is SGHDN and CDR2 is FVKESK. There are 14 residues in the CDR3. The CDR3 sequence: CASSPRGDTDTQYF. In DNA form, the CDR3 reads TGTGCCAGCAGCCCGAGGGGGGATACAGATACGCAGTATTTT.

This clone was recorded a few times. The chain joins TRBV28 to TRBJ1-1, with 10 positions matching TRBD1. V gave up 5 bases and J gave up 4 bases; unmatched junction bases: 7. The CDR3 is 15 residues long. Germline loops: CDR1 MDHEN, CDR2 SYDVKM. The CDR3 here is CASSKGTGVGTEAFF. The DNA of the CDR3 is TGTGCCAGCAGTAAGGGGACAGGGGTGGGCACTGAAGCTTTCTTT.